The 21 T cell receptor beta chains given below trace back to one sample, sequenced in a study of identical twins. TCRdb ran MiXCR on the 5' RACE reads and lists one entry per CDR3 protein. The repertoire includes some 1,600,000 distinct CDR3 sequences, about 32% of them detected once, and about 0.3% sits in the top ten. The specimen sequenced was cord blood. Receptor source: a newborn girl in good health.

The rearrangement uses TRBV28 and TRBJ2-5; D unclear. Germline CDR1 reads MDHEN; CDR2 reads SYDVKM. Trimming removed 5 bases from V and 5 bases from J, with 18 bases in between. The CDR3 is made up of 15 amino acids. CDR3 amino acids: CASSLRRLPWETQYF. In DNA form, the CDR3 reads TGTGCCAGCAGTCTTCGTAGATTGCCGTGGGAGACCCAGTACTTC.

Turning to this clonotype: At one end the junction does not follow the germline gene, possibly because of a read error. This chain uses TRBV20-1 with TRBJ1-6; 10 bases are a match to TRBD1. CDR1 is DFQATT, CDR2 SNEGSKA, per germline (reference sequence). The CDR3 has 17 residues. DNA for the CDR3: TGCAGCGCTAGAGCCATAAGGGCGGGGACAGGGGATTCACCCCTCCACTTT. Amino acid sequence: CSARAIRAGTGDSPLHF.

The chain uses TRBV14 and TRBJ1-1; TRBD1 is a possible D gene (6 bases). The CDR3 covers 13 residues. Germline CDR1 is SGHDN and CDR2 is FVKESK. The V end lost 8 bases, the J end lost 0 bases, and 10 bases lay between the germline ends. CDR3 coding DNA: TGTGCCAGCCAGGGGAACATGAACACTGAAGCTTTCTTT. This sequence encodes CASQGNMNTEAFF.

This clonotype was picked up a small number of times. J is TRBJ2-7 and V is TRBV12-3 or TRBV12-4; TRBD2 agrees at 10 bases. This CDR3 contains 15 residues. V gave up 2 bases and J gave up 7 bases; unmatched junction bases: 8. CDR3: CASSLSLAGANEQYF. The CDR3 nucleotides are TGTGCCAGCAGTTTATCCCTAGCGGGAGCGAATGAGCAGTACTTC.

Regarding this clonotype: One junction end disagrees with the germline gene, perhaps due to a read error. The J gene is TRBJ2-7, the V gene TRBV27; TRBD1 is a possible D gene (6 bases). The CDR3 spans 14 residues. Germline V CDR1 and CDR2: MNHEY, SMNVEV (reference sequence). In nucleotides, the CDR3 is TGTGCCAGCGGTTTACAGGGAACGGGCTACGAGCAGTACTTC. Protein: CASGLQGTGYEQYF.

The V call is TRBV5-1, the J call TRBJ1-1; D gene ambiguous. Looked up from germline, CDR1 is SGHRS and CDR2 is YFSETQ. Trimming cost V 0 bases and J 5 bases, with 5 bases left between them. The CDR3 has 12 amino acids. CDR3: CASSLDFTEAFF. The CDR3 DNA sequence: TGCGCCAGCAGCTTGGACTTTACTGAAGCTTTCTTT.

The V gene is TRBV5-1, the J gene TRBJ1-1; 7 bases align to TRBD1. The CDR3 is made up of 15 amino acids. V shed 4 bases, J shed 1 base, and the junction held 7 bases outside the gene matches. Germline lookup yields CDR1 SGHRS and CDR2 YFSETQ. The CDR3 region is CASSTGEYGNTEAFF. CDR3 in DNA: TGCGCCAGCAGCACAGGGGAGTACGGGAACACTGAAGCTTTCTTT.

This clonotype was counted ten times or more. This chain links TRBV29-1 with TRBJ2-7; 7 nucleotides align to TRBD2. This CDR3 is built from 13 residues. The germline V gene encodes CDR1 SQVTM and CDR2 ANQGSEA. Losses at the gene ends were 0 bases for V and 3 bases for J; bases not matched to a gene: 2. CDR3 loop: CSVEDGGDYEQYF. CDR3 DNA sequence: TGCAGCGTTGAAGATGGGGGGGACTACGAGCAGTACTTC.

A remark on this clonotype: Mismatch with germline at one junction end may stem from a read error. V and J are TRBV13 and TRBJ2-7; D is perhaps TRBD2 (6 bases). CDR3 length: 16 residues. CDR1 is PRHDT and CDR2 is FYEKMQ in the germline V gene (reference sequence). The CDR3 protein is CAGSLFERRATYEQYF. The CDR3 nucleotides read TGTGCCGGCAGCCTATTCGAAAGGAGGGCGACCTACGAGCAGTACTTC.

The chain is built from TRBV3-1 and TRBJ1-2, with D maybe TRBD1 (6 bases). This CDR3 contains 15 residues. Looked up from germline, CDR1 is LGHDT and CDR2 is YNNKEL (reference sequence). The V gene lost 1 base and the J gene lost 2 bases, with 11 bases spanning the gap. DNA of the CDR3: TGTGCCAGCAGCCAAGGAGGGGGGGGGAACTATGGCTACACCTTC. Amino acid sequence: CASSQGGGGNYGYTF. The variable domain in full, with the rest retrieved from reference TRBV3-1 and TRBJ1-2, is DTAVSQTPKYLVTQMGNDKSIKCEQNLGHDTMYWYKQDSKKFLKIMFSYNNKELIINETVPNRFSPKSPDKAHLNLHINSLELGDSAVYFCASSQGGGGNYGYTFGSGTRLTVV.

This clonotype occurred many times. The chain uses TRBV7-9 and TRBJ2-1; 11 nucleotides agree with TRBD2. CDR3 length: 15 residues. The germline V gene has CDR1 SEHNR and CDR2 FQNEAQ (reference sequence). Unmatched junction bases numbered 2, after V lost 3 bases and J lost 4 bases. The CDR3 here is CASSFTSGGYNEQFF. As DNA, the CDR3 is TGTGCCAGCAGCTTTACTAGCGGGGGTTACAATGAGCAGTTCTTC.

The chain links TRBV2 to TRBJ1-5, with a tentative D call TRBD1 (6 bases). This CDR3 comprises 16 residues. The germline CDR1 and CDR2 sequences are SNHLY and FYNNEI. Trimming left V 1 base short and J 4 bases short, with 14 bases between. CDR3 coding DNA: TGTGCCAGCAGTGAAGGGTCAGGGGTGCGGAATCAGCCCCAGCATTTT. Its translation is CASSEGSGVRNQPQHF.

This chain connects TRBV20-1 to TRBJ1-4; D not certain. The germline V gene encodes CDR1 DFQATT and CDR2 SNEGSKA (reference sequence). V was trimmed by 6 bases and J by 0 bases, leaving 8 bases between them. The CDR3 loop spans 13 amino acids. For the CDR3, the DNA is TGCAGTGCCCAGACAACAACTAATGAAAAACTGTTTTTT. Translation gives CSAQTTTNEKLFF.

Worth noting for this clonotype: One base away lies a much larger clone, so this may be a sequencing read error. This chain links TRBV2 with TRBJ2-5; D might be TRBD1 (6 bases). The tail of the sequence fits TRBJ2-4 better, so the J call may be wrong. The CDR3 sequence is 14 residues long. Germline CDR1 and CDR2: SNHLY and FYNNEI. CDR3 region: CASSVPRGKSIQYF. CDR3 coding DNA: TGTGCCAGCAGTGTTCCCAGGGGCAAAAGCATTCAGTACTTC.

This clonotype was recorded a few times. This chain connects TRBV28 to TRBJ2-1; 7 bases are shared with TRBD1. This CDR3 spans 17 amino acids. Germline V gives CDR1 MDHEN, CDR2 SYDVKM. J was trimmed by 7 bases and V by 6 bases; bases with no gene match: 18. This chain's CDR3 is CASSAMGQYSRGNEQFF. The CDR3 bases are TGTGCCAGCAGCGCTATGGGACAGTACTCCCGAGGAAATGAGCAGTTCTTC.

This clonotype was seen a handful of times. The gene calls are TRBV27 and TRBJ2-7, with a weak D call TRBD1 (6 bases). The V gene's germline CDR1 is MNHEY and CDR2 SMNVEV (reference sequence). Deletions cut 3 bases from V and 2 bases from J, with 11 bases between. There are 14 residues in the CDR3. The CDR3 here is CASSFGRGAYEQYF. In nucleotides, the CDR3 is TGTGCCAGCAGTTTCGGCAGGGGAGCCTACGAGCAGTACTTC.

The rearrangement joins TRBV14 to TRBJ2-5; 11 nucleotides align to TRBD2. The V and J ends lost 8 bases and 5 bases, in that order; junction bases with no gene match: 10. The CDR3 spans 15 residues. Germline CDR1 reads SGHDN; CDR2 reads FVKESK. The DNA for the CDR3 is TGTGCCAGCTACCGAGGGACTAGCGGTAGGGAGACCCAGTACTTC. It is translated as CASYRGTSGRETQYF.

V is TRBV7-9 and J is TRBJ2-3; 7 bases match TRBD2. The germline gives CDR1 SEHNR, CDR2 FQNEAQ (reference sequence). J lost 2 bases, V lost 6 bases, and 5 bases had no gene match. The CDR3 covers 14 residues. The CDR3 sequence: CASRERDPTDTQYF. In DNA form, the CDR3 reads TGTGCCAGCAGGGAGCGGGACCCCACAGATACGCAGTATTTT.

The V gene is TRBV5-1, the J gene TRBJ2-1; 7 positions agree with TRBD2. After removal of 6 bases from V and 2 bases from J, the junction contained 5 bases not matched to a gene. Germline assignment: CDR1 SGHRS and CDR2 YFSETQ. The CDR3 loop spans 14 amino acids. CDR3 loop: CASKASGPYNEQFF. The CDR3 DNA sequence: TGCGCCAGCAAAGCTAGCGGTCCCTACAATGAGCAGTTCTTC. The full variable domain, rest sourced from reference TRBV5-1 and TRBJ2-1, is KAGVTQTPRYLIKTRGQQVTLSCSPISGHRSVSWYQQTPGQGLQFLFEYFSETQRNKGNFPGRFSGRQFSNSRSEMNVSTLELGDSALYLCASKASGPYNEQFFGPGTRLTVL.

This clonotype was seen a few times. The chain joins TRBV20-1 to TRBJ2-7, with D perhaps TRBD1 (5 bases). Per germline, CDR1 DFQATT and CDR2 SNEGSKA (reference sequence). This CDR3 comprises 15 residues. With 1 base removed from V and 2 bases from J, the gap between germline ends came to 15 bases. CDR3 in DNA: TGCAGTGCTAGAGCCCCGGACACTCTCCCCTACGAGCAGTACTTC. Protein: CSARAPDTLPYEQYF.

This clonotype was seen a handful of times. The rearrangement joins TRBV20-1 to TRBJ2-5; a possible D gene is TRBD2 (5 bases). Deletions cut 5 bases from V and 9 bases from J, with 19 bases between. This CDR3 is built from 13 residues. CDR1 and CDR2 (germline): DFQATT, SNEGSKA (reference sequence). The CDR3 nucleotides are TGCAGTGCTCCGAACTCACCAAGAGCGGCCCAGTACTTC. It encodes CSAPNSPRAAQYF.